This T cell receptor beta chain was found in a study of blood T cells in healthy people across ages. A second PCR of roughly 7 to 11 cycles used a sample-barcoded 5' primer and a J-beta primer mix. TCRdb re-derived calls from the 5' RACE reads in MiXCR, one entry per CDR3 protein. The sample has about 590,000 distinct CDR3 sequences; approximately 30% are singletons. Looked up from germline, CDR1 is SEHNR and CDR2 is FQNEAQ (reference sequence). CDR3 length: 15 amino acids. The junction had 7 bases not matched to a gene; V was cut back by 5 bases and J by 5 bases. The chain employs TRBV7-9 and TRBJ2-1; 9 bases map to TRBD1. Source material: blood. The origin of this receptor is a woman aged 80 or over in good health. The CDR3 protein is CASSPPGTGHNEQFF. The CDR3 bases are TGTGCCAGCAGCCCGCCCGGGACAGGGCACAATGAGCAGTTCTTC.